This T cell receptor (beta chain) was observed in a study of beta chain features in type 1 diabetes. At the level of the study: Comparable age, gender and cell yields were observed in patients relative to healthy donors. Findings of the study overall: Type 1 diabetes patients showed a moderate but significant shortening of TCRB CDR3s in all four CD4+ subsets. Healthy donors had naive, central memory and Treg TCRB repertoires that appeared less similar than those seen among patients.

In the case of this clone: What it recognizes is unknown.

The study reverse transcribed the entire isolated RNA, so it sequenced expressed TCRB transcripts. Libraries were prepared by immunoSEQ multiplex PCR; TCRdb keeps only in-frame clonotypes and omits some of them. The sample consists of under 300,000 clones, 20% of them appearing once. The CDR3 covers 16 residues. The germline V gene encodes CDR1 SNHLY and CDR2 FYNNEI. Trimming pared 3 bases from V and 0 bases from J, leaving 9 bases between. The rearrangement joins TRBV2 to TRBJ2-6; weak D call: TRBD1 (6 bases). Sequencing was done on a sample of naive CD4+ T cells from blood. The clonotype comes from a woman aged 35 to 49 with type 1 diabetes. The CDR3 nucleotides read TGTGCCAGCAGTGAGGACAGTTACTCTGGGGCCAACGTCCTGACTTTC. Translated, it gives CASSEDSYSGANVLTF.